The T cell receptor beta chain described here comes from a study of T-cell reconstitution after alpha-beta-depleted transplantation in children. A TCRbeta library incorporating unique molecular identifiers was prepared. MiXCR was run by TCRdb on the PCR reads, yielding one entry per CDR3 protein. The sample lists 350,000 to 400,000 distinct CDR3 sequences; around 20% were seen once. Unmatched junction bases numbered 8, after V lost 9 bases and J lost 0 bases. Per the germline V gene, CDR1 is MNHNS and CDR2 is SASEGT. CDR3 length equals 14 residues. The chain carries TRBV6-1 and TRBJ2-7; 7 positions match TRBD1. This receptor was identified in a human donor who donated a stem cell graft to a child with acute myeloid leukemia. The sequencing here drew on PBMCs from the stem cell graft donor, taken from the stem cell graft. CDR3 DNA sequence: TGTGCCAGTGTGTCGGACAGGAGCTCCTACGAGCAGTACTTC. This gives the protein CASVSDRSSYEQYF.